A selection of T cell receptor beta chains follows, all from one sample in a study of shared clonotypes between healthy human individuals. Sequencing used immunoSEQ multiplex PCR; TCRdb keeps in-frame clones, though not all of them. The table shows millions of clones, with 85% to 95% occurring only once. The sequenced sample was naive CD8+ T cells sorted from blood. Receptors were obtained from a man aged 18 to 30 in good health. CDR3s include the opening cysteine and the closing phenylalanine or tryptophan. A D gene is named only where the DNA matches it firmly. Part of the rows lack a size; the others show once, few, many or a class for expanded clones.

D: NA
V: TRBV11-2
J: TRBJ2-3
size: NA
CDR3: CASSLVGTGADTQYF
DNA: TGTGCCAGCAGCTTAGTCGGGACGGGGGCAGATACGCAGTATTTT

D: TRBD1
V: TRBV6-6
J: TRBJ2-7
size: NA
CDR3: CASSDLTGNEQYF
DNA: TGTGCCAGCAGTGACCTGACAGGGAACGAGCAGTACTTC

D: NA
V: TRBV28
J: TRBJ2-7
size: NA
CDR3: CASSSQGGSYEQYF
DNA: TGTGCCAGCAGTTCCCAAGGGGGCTCCTACGAGCAGTACTTC

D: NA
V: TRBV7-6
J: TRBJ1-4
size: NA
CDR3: CASSLSREDEKLFF
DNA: TGTGCCAGCTCCCTAAGCAGGGAGGATGAAAAACTGTTTTTT

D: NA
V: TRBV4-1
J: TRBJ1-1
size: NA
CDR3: CASSQDPFPGDEAFF
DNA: TGCGCCAGCAGCCAAGACCCCTTCCCAGGAGATGAAGCTTTCTTT

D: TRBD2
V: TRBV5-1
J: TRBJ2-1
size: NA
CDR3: CASSLQREGWHEQFF
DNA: TGCGCCAGCAGCTTGCAGCGGGAGGGGTGGCATGAGCAGTTCTTC

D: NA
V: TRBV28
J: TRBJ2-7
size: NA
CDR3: CASSFNLYEQYF
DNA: TGTGCCAGCAGTTTCAATCTCTACGAGCAGTACTTC

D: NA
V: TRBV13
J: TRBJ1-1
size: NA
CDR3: CASSPFPGALRVMNTEAFF
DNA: TGTGCCAGCAGCCCCTTTCCAGGGGCCCTGAGGGTGATGAACACTGAAGCTTTCTTT

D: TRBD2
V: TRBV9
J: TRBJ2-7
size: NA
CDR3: CASSPGTSGYEQYF
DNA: TGTGCCAGCAGTCCCGGGACTAGCGGGTACGAGCAGTACTTC

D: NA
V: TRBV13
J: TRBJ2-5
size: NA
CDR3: CASSLGGVETQYF
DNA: TGTGCCAGCAGCTTAGGAGGGGTGGAGACCCAGTACTTC

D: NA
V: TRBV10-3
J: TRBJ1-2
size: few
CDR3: CAISESEIYGYTF
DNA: TGTGCCATCAGTGAGTCGGAGATCTATGGCTACACCTTC

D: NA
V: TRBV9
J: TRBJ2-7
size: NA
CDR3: CASSVGGGLSYEQYF
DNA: TGTGCCAGCAGCGTAGGTGGGGGGCTCTCCTACGAGCAGTACTTC

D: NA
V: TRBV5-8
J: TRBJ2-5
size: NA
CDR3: CASSFKNQETQYF
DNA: TGTGCCAGCAGCTTTAAAAACCAAGAGACCCAGTACTTC

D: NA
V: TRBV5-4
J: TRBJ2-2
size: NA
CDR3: CASSGIGAGDTGELFF
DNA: TGTGCCAGCAGCGGAATCGGGGCTGGGGACACCGGGGAGCTGTTTTTT

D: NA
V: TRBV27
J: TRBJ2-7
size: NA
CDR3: CASSLEGGSYEQYF
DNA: TGTGCCAGCAGTTTAGAGGGCGGATCCTACGAGCAGTACTTC

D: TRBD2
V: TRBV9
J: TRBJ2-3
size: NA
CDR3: CASSVVAGETTDTQYF
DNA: TGTGCCAGCAGCGTAGTGGCGGGGGAGACCACAGATACGCAGTATTTT

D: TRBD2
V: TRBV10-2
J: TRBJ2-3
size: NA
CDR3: CASSDAGGRETQYF
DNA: TGCGCCAGCAGTGACGCGGGAGGGCGGGAGACGCAGTATTTT

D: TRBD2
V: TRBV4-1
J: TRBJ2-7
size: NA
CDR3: CASSQDASGGAYEQYF
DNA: TGCGCCAGCAGCCAAGACGCTAGCGGGGGGGCCTACGAGCAGTACTTC

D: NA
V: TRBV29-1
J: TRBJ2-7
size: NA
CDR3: CSTLDSLYEQYF
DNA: TGCAGCACATTGGACAGTCTCTACGAGCAGTACTTC

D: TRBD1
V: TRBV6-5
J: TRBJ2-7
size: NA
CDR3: CASTVRDSPSYEQYF
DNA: TGTGCCAGCACCGTCCGGGACAGTCCTTCCTACGAGCAGTACTTC

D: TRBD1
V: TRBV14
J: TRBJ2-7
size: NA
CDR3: CASSPYSGTGYYEQYF
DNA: TGTGCCAGCAGCCCCTACTCCGGGACAGGGTATTACGAGCAGTACTTC

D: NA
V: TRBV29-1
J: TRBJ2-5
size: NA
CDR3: CSPQLGPETQYF
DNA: TGCAGCCCGCAGTTGGGACCAGAGACCCAGTACTTC

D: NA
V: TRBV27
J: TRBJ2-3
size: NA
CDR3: CASSLSRGVSTDTQYF
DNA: TGTGCCAGCAGTTTATCGAGGGGGGTGAGCACAGATACGCAGTATTTT

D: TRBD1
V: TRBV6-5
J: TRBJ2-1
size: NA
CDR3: CASSYGTGSGEQFF
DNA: TGTGCCAGCAGTTATGGGACAGGCTCGGGTGAGCAGTTCTTC

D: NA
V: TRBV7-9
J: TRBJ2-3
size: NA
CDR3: CASNFRDTSDTQYF
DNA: TGTGCCAGCAATTTCCGGGACACATCAGATACGCAGTATTTT

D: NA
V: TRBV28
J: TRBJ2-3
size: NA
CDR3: CASSPRGRTDTQYF
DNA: TGTGCCAGCAGCCCGAGGGGACGCACAGATACGCAGTATTTT

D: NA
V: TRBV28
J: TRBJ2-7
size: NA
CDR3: CASSFGTVYEQYF
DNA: TGTGCCAGCAGTTTCGGGACGGTCTACGAGCAGTACTTC

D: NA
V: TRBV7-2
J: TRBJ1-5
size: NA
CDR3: CASSFWGSNQPQHF
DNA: TGTGCCAGCAGCTTCTGGGGTAGCAATCAGCCCCAGCATTTT

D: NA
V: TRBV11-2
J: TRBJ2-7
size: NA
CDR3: CASSTGTIYEQYF
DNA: TGTGCCAGCAGCACCGGGACCATCTACGAGCAGTACTTC

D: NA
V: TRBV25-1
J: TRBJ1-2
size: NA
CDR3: CASSEVGAEGGGDYGYTF
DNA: TGTGCCAGCAGTGAAGTCGGGGCCGAGGGAGGAGGAGACTATGGCTACACCTTC

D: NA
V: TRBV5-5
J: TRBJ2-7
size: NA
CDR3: CASSWKSDEQYF
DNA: TGTGCCAGCAGCTGGAAGAGCGACGAGCAGTACTTC

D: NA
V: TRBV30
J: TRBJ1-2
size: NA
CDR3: CAWVMDSYYTF
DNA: TGTGCCTGGGTGATGGACAGCTACTACACCTTC

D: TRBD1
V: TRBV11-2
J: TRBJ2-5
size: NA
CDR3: CASSPGQGRWEQETQYF
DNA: TGTGCCAGCAGCCCGGGACAGGGACGATGGGAACAAGAGACCCAGTACTTC

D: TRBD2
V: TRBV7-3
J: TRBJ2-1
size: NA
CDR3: CASSTSSGGYNEQFF
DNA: TGTGCCAGCAGTACGTCATCGGGGGGTTACAATGAGCAGTTCTTC

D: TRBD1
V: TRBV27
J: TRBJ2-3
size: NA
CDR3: CASSLTGGPQYF
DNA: TGTGCCAGCAGTTTGACAGGGGGGCCGCAGTATTTT

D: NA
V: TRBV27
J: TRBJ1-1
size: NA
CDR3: CASGQGLNTEAFF
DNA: TGTGCCAGCGGGCAAGGACTTAACACTGAAGCTTTCTTT

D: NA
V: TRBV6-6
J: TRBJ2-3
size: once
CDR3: CASSYIPGLDTQYF
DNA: TGTGCCAGCAGTTACATCCCGGGTCTTGATACGCAGTATTTT

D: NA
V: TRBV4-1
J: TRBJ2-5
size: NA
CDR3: CASSQVGAWETQYF
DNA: TGCGCCAGCAGCCAAGTTGGGGCATGGGAGACCCAGTACTTC

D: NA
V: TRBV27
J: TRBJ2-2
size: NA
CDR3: CASAPEVKGAGELFF
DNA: TGTGCCAGCGCCCCAGAGGTAAAGGGCGCCGGGGAGCTGTTTTTT

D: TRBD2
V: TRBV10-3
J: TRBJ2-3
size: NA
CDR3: CAISEFWREGVSTDTQYF
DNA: TGTGCCATCAGTGAGTTTTGGAGGGAGGGAGTAAGCACAGATACGCAGTATTTT

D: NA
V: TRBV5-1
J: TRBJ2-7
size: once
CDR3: CASSLQGYEQYF
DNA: TGCGCCAGCAGCTTGCAGGGTTACGAGCAGTACTTC

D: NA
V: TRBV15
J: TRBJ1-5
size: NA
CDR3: CATSRVGQSNQPQHF
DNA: TGTGCCACCAGCAGAGTTGGACAGAGCAATCAGCCCCAGCATTTT

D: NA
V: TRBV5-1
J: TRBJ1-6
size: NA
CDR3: CASSLGGVLNSPLHF
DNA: TGCGCCAGCAGCTTGGGAGGTGTATTGAATTCACCCCTCCACTTT

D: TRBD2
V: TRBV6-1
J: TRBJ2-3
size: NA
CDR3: CASSEWVRGVSTDTQYF
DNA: TGTGCCAGCAGTGAATGGGTTCGGGGGGTTAGCACAGATACGCAGTATTTT

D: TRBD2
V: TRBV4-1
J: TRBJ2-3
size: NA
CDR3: CASSQPGLTTDTQYF
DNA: TGCGCCAGCAGCCAGCCGGGACTAACCACAGATACGCAGTATTTT

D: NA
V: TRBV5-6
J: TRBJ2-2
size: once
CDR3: CASSLAPTGELFF
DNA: TGTGCCAGCAGCTTGGCCCCGACCGGGGAGCTGTTTTTT

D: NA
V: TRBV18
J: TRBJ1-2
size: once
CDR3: CASSPPGAGYGYTF
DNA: TGTGCCAGCTCACCACCGGGGGCAGGGTATGGCTACACCTTC